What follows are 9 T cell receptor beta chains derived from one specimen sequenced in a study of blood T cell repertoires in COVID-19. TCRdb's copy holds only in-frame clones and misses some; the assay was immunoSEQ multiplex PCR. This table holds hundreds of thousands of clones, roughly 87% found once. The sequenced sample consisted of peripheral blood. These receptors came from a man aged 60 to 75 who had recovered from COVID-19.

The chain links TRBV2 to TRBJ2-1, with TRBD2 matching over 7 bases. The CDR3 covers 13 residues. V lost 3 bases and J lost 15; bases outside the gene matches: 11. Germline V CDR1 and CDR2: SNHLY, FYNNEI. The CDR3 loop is CASSDFNGGSGFF. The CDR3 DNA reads TGTGCCAGCAGTGATTTCAACGGGGGGAGTGGGTTCTTC. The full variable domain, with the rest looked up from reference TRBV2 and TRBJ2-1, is EPEVTQTPSHQVTQMGQEVILRCVPISNHLYFYWYRQILGQKVEFLVSFYNNEISEKSEIFDDQFSVERPDGSNFTLKIRSTKLEDSAMYFCASSDFNGGSGFFGPGTRLTVL.

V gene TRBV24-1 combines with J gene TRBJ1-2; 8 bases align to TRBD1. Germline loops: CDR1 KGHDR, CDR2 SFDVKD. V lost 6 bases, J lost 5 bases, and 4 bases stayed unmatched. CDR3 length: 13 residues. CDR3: CATSQRTGYGYTF. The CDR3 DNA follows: TGTGCCACCAGTCAAAGGACAGGGTATGGCTACACCTTC.

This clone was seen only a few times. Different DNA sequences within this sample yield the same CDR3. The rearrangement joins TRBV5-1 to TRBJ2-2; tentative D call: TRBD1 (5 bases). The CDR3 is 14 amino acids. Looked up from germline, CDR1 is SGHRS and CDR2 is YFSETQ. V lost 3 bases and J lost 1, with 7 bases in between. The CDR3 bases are TGCGCCAGCAGCTCGCAGGGGAACACCGGGGAGCTGTTTTTT. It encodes CASSSQGNTGELFF.

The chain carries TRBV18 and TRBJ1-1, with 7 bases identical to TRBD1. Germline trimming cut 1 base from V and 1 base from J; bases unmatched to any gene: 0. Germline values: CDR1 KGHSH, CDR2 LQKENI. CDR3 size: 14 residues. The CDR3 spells CASSPRDRNTEAFF. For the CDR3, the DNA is TGTGCCAGCTCACCACGGGACAGGAACACTGAAGCTTTCTTT.

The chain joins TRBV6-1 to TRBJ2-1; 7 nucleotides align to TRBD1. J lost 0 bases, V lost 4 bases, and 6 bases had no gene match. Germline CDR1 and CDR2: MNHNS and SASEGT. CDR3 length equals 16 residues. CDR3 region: CASSGRQGLSYNEQFF. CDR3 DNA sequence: TGTGCCAGCAGTGGAAGACAGGGCCTCTCCTACAATGAGCAGTTCTTC.

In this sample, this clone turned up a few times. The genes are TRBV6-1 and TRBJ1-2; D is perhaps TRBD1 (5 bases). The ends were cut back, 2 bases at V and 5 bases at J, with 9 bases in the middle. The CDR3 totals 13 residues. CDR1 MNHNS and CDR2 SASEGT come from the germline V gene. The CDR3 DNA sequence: TGTGCCAGCAGTGAATCAGGGCGATATGGCTACACCTTC. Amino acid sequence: CASSESGRYGYTF.

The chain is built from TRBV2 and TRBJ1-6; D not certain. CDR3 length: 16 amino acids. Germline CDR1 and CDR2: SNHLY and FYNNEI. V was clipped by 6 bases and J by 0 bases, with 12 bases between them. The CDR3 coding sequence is TGTGCCAGCAGGATAGAACGGTCCTCCTATAATTCACCCCTCCACTTT. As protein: CASRIERSSYNSPLHF.

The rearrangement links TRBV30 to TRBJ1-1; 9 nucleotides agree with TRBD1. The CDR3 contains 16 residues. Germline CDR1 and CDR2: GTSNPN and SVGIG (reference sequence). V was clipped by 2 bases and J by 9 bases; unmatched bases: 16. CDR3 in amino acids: CAWSLRGSGQGKKAFF. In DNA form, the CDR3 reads TGTGCCTGGAGTTTAAGGGGAAGCGGACAGGGGAAAAAAGCTTTCTTT.

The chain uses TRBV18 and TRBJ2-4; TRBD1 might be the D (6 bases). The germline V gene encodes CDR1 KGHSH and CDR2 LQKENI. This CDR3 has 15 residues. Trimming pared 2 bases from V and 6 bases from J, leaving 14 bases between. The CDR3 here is CASSPNTGKGNIQYF. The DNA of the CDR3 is TGTGCCAGCTCACCAAACACAGGGAAGGGAAACATTCAGTACTTC.